The clone carrying this T cell receptor beta chain was found once. Its antigen remains unknown. This specimen comes from a study of cytomegalovirus exposure and HLA in healthy donors. General observations from the study: The authors enumerated under 200 TCR beta chains as linked to cytomegalovirus.

PCR primers comprised 60 Vbeta and 13 Jbeta primers. Produced via immunoSEQ multiplex PCR; TCRdb's table is partial and in-frame only. There are about 120,000 clones in the sample; roughly 80% occur only once, and 7.5% to 9% lies in the top ten. In germline, CDR1 is SGHVS, CDR2 FQNEAQ. V shed 1 base, J shed 2 bases, and the junction held 5 bases outside the gene matches. The CDR3 has 16 amino acids. The sequencing input was PBMCs. This chain joins TRBV7-8 and TRBJ2-1, with TRBD2 matching over 7 bases. The clonotype originates from a female donor in good health and CMV-seropositive. The CDR3 DNA sequence: TGTGCCAGCAGCTTAGTGGGAGGGGCAACCTACAATGAGCAGTTCTTC. Its protein is CASSLVGGATYNEQFF.